This TCR beta chain was obtained from a study of cytomegalovirus exposure and HLA in healthy donors. Study-wide results and caveats: Some highly shared sequence variants likely arose as a pipeline artifact. The authors listed 150 or so TCR beta chains as cytomegalovirus-associated.

V shed 4 bases, J shed 4 bases, and the junction held 4 bases outside the gene matches. Germline V gene sequence: CDR1 MNHEY, CDR2 SVGAGI. The CDR3 contains 14 residues. The PCR contained 60 Vbeta and 13 Jbeta primers. The assay was immunoSEQ multiplex PCR, and TCRdb's table has in-frame clones only and misses some. The sample gives about 130,000 clones, 70% to 80% of which show up once; around 2% is in the top ten. A note on this clone: No antigen is known for it.

Sequencing was carried out using PBMCs. This receptor was taken from a man aged 25-45 years in good health and CMV-seronegative. V is TRBV6-5 and J is TRBJ1-1; 9 bases are shared with TRBD1. CDR3 in amino acids: CASSLQGAGTEAFF. The CDR3 coding sequence is TGTGCCAGCAGTTTACAGGGGGCCGGCACTGAAGCTTTCTTT.